This T cell receptor (beta chain) was sequenced during a study of OX40 agonist ivuxolimab in advanced cancers. Whole-study findings and limits: Some patients who did not respond also had low normalized T-cell clonal expansion. Both blood CD4+ and CD8+ T cells showed clonal growth by week 6 at 0.1 to 3.0 mg/kg.

V lost 5 bases, J lost 3 bases, and 5 bases stayed unmatched. CDR3 length equals 13 residues. CDR1 is GTSNPN, CDR2 SVGIG, per germline (reference sequence). Any history of autoimmune disease or systemic immunosuppression disqualified patients. Of note for this clone: Its antigen is still unknown.

The assay was immunoSEQ multiplex PCR, and TCRdb's table has in-frame clones only and misses some. The table lists some 45,000 clones, roughly 86% of them singletons, with 30% to 35% in the top ten. The source is an adult with an advanced solid tumor such as melanoma, head and neck, liver or kidney cancer. The chain joins TRBV30 to TRBJ1-2; 8 bases align to TRBD1. The specimen was CD4+ or CD8+ T cells sorted from blood, collected in a trial of the OX40 agonist ivuxolimab. CDR3 nucleotides: TGTGCCTGGGTCCAGGGGGCCGACTATGGCTACACCTTC. Residues: CAWVQGADYGYTF.